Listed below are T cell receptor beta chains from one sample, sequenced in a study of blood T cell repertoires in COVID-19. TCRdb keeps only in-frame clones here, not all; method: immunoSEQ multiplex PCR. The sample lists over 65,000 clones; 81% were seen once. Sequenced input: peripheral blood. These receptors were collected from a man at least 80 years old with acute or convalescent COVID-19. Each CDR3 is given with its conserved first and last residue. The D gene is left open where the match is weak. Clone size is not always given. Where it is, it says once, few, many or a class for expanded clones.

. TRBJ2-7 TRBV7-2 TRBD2 CASSLSGTSGDEQYF TGTGCCAGCAGCTTGTCCGGGACTAGCGGAGACGAGCAGTACTTC
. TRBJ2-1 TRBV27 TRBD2 CASSSSGRISYNEQFF TGTGCCAGCAGTTCCAGCGGGAGGATCTCCTACAATGAGCAGTTCTTC
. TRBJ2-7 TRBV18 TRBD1 CASSPRSGTGDSYEQYF TGTGCCAGCTCACCACGGTCCGGGACAGGTGACTCCTACGAGCAGTACTTC
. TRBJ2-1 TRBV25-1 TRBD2 CASSDRGTSRYEQFF TGTGCCAGCAGTGATAGGGGGACTAGTAGATATGAGCAGTTCTTC
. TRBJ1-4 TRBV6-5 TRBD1 CASRQGGNEKLFF TGTGCCAGCCGACAGGGGGGTAATGAAAAACTGTTTTTT
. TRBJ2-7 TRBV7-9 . CASSLYGESSYEQYF TGTGCCAGCAGCTTATACGGGGAGAGCTCCTACGAGCAGTACTTC
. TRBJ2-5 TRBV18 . CASSTGKGLQETQYF TGTGCCAGCTCAACAGGGAAAGGGCTCCAAGAGACCCAGTACTTC
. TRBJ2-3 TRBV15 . CATSEERADTQYF TGTGCCACCAGCGAAGAGAGGGCAGATACGCAGTATTTT
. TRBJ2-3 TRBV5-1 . CASSLSPGQEDTQYF TGCGCCAGCAGCTTGTCTCCAGGCCAGGAAGATACGCAGTATTTT
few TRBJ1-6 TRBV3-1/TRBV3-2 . CASSQDGLGAPLHF TGTGCCAGCAGCCAAGACGGGCTAGGGGCACCCCTCCACTTT